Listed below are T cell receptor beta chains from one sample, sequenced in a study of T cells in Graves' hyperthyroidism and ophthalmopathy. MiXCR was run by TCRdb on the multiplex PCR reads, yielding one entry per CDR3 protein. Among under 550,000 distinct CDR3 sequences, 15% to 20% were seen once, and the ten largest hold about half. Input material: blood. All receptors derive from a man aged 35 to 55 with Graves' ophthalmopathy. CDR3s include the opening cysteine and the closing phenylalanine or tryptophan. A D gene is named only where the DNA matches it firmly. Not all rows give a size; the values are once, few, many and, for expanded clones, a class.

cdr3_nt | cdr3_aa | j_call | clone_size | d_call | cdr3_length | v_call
TGCGCCAGCAGCGCCCACGGGCCGGATTCCTACAATGAGCAGTTCTTC | CASSAHGPDSYNEQFF | TRBJ2-1 | few | - | 16 | TRBV4-1
TGCAGTGCCGAACCGTTGGGAGCGGTCCAAGAGACCCAGTACTTC | CSAEPLGAVQETQYF | TRBJ2-5 | few | - | 15 | TRBV20-1
TGTGCCAGCAGCTTAGCTCCGGGACTCAACCTCTACGAGCAGTACTTC | CASSLAPGLNLYEQYF | TRBJ2-7 | - | - | 16 | TRBV7-2
TGCGCCAGCAGCCAAGTTGGGGAGGGTAGCTCCTACGAGCAGTACTTC | CASSQVGEGSSYEQYF | TRBJ2-7 | once | TRBD2 | 16 | TRBV4-3
TGTGCCAGCAGTTACTCGAGTGGGACAGGGATCCCCAAGGGACAATATGAGCAGTTCTTC | CASSYSSGTGIPKGQYEQFF | TRBJ2-1 | few | TRBD1 | 20 | TRBV6-2/TRBV6-3
TGCGCCAGCAGCGTGATTAGCGGGAGGCAAGAGACCCAGTACTTC | CASSVISGRQETQYF | TRBJ2-5 | many | TRBD2 | 15 | TRBV5-1
TGTGCCAGCAGTTTTTCGACGGCAGCTTTCTATGGCTACACCTTC | CASSFSTAAFYGYTF | TRBJ1-2 | - | - | 15 | TRBV27
TGTGCCAGCAGCCCCTCCTTCTTCATTACAGGGGGCGAGAGCTATGGCTACACCTTC | CASSPSFFITGGESYGYTF | TRBJ1-2 | few | TRBD1 | 19 | TRBV3-1
TGTGCCAGCAAAGGGGACGGGAGGAGGGATGAGCAGTTCTTC | CASKGDGRRDEQFF | TRBJ2-1 | - | TRBD2 | 14 | TRBV6-1
TGTGCCAGCAGTAAACTAGCGGGAGGGGCCTACAATGAGCAGTTCTTC | CASSKLAGGAYNEQFF | TRBJ2-1 | many | TRBD2 | 16 | TRBV7-8
TGTGCCAGCGCCCTTACGGGGGGACAGACTTACGAGCAGCAGTACTTC | CASALTGGQTYEQQYF | TRBJ2-7 | few | - | 16 | TRBV2
TGCAGTGCGCCTAATGCCGGGACAGGGACCTACGAGCAGTACTTC | CSAPNAGTGTYEQYF | TRBJ2-7 | many | TRBD1 | 15 | TRBV20-1
TGCGCCAGCAGTTCAGACAGACCCAATACTATGGCTACGACCTTC | CASSSDRPNTMATTF | TRBJ1-2 | many | - | 15 | TRBV5-1
TGTGCCACCAGTGATAGGACTAGCGGGAGGGCCTTGGATGAGCAGTTCTTC | CATSDRTSGRALDEQFF | TRBJ2-1 | - | TRBD2 | 17 | TRBV24-1
TGTGCCAGCAGCGGGACCAACTCTGAAGCTTTCTTT | CASSGTNSEAFF | TRBJ1-1 | many | - | 12 | TRBV3-1
TGCGCCAGCAGCCAAGACGGAGCTGAATTGAACACTGAAGCTTTCTTT | CASSQDGAELNTEAFF | TRBJ1-1 | few | - | 16 | TRBV4-1
TGCAGCGGAGACAGGGCGATTACCTACGAGCAGTACTTC | CSGDRAITYEQYF | TRBJ2-7 | few | TRBD1 | 13 | TRBV20-1
TGCAGTGCAGAAGAACGGGCGAGAAGCACAGATACGCAGTATTTT | CSAEERARSTDTQYF | TRBJ2-3 | many | - | 15 | TRBV20-1
TGTGCCAGCAGCGGGGGCCAGGGAGTTTCGGAGATCACTGAAGCTTTCTTT | CASSGGQGVSEITEAFF | TRBJ1-1 | once | - | 17 | TRBV9
TGTGCCAGCAGCTTAGAGTCGACAGGGAGGAGCAATCAGCCCCAGCATTTT | CASSLESTGRSNQPQHF | TRBJ1-5 | once | TRBD1 | 17 | TRBV7-9
TGTGCCAGCAGCTTTAGGTGGGGAAAAACTCAACCCGGCGAGACCCAGTACTTC | CASSFRWGKTQPGETQYF | TRBJ2-5 | many | - | 18 | TRBV7-9
TGTGCAGTCGGCGGGCCCACTGAAGCTTTCTTT | CAVGGPTEAFF | TRBJ1-1 | - | - | 11 | TRBV28
TGTGCCAGCAGTTGGGAAAATTTGAAACCCGGGGAGCTGTTTTTT | CASSWENLKPGELFF | TRBJ2-2 | few | - | 15 | TRBV12-3/TRBV12-4
TGCGCCAGCAGCCATGGGACAGGGTATGGCTACACCTTC | CASSHGTGYGYTF | TRBJ1-2 | many | TRBD1 | 13 | TRBV4-3
TGTGCCAGCAGCCCGAGTGGGGGGACCCCTAACACTGAAGCTTTCTTT | CASSPSGGTPNTEAFF | TRBJ1-1 | few | - | 16 | TRBV7-9
TGCGCCAGCAGCCCATGGGGCAGGGAAGTCGATGAGCAGTTCTTC | CASSPWGREVDEQFF | TRBJ2-1 | many | - | 15 | TRBV5-1
TGTGCCAGCAGTTCACATCAAGGAGGGGGCGGCAATCAGCCCCAGCATTTT | CASSSHQGGGGNQPQHF | TRBJ1-5 | - | TRBD1 | 17 | TRBV12-3/TRBV12-4
TGTGCCAGCAGCCGAACCGGGACAGAGTCGGGCTACACCTTC | CASSRTGTESGYTF | TRBJ1-2 | many | TRBD1 | 14 | TRBV11-2
TGCAGTGCCCCTAGATCGAACGGCAATGAGCAGTTCTTC | CSAPRSNGNEQFF | TRBJ2-1 | few | - | 13 | TRBV20-1
TGCAGTGCTAGAGCAGGGGCTGGAAACACCATATATTTT | CSARAGAGNTIYF | TRBJ1-3 | - | - | 13 | TRBV20-1
TGTGCCACCAGCATGGGGAATCAGCCCCAGCATTTT | CATSMGNQPQHF | TRBJ1-5 | - | - | 12 | TRBV15
TGCGCCAGCAGCTTCTCCGCAGCCATGAACACTGAAGCTTTCTTT | CASSFSAAMNTEAFF | TRBJ1-1 | many | - | 15 | TRBV5-1
TGCGCCAGCAGCCAACAGGGACTCCCGGACACTGAAGCTTTCTTT | CASSQQGLPDTEAFF | TRBJ1-1 | - | - | 15 | TRBV5-1
TGTGCCAGCAGCTCCCTACAGGGGGACAATCAGCCCCAGCATTTT | CASSSLQGDNQPQHF | TRBJ1-5 | few | TRBD1 | 15 | TRBV7-9
TGTGCCAGTAGCACTCGACAGGGCGCCGCCTATGGCTACACCTTC | CASSTRQGAAYGYTF | TRBJ1-2 | - | TRBD1 | 15 | TRBV19
TGTGCCAGCAGCGTATCCGGATACCAAGGGGAGACCCAGTACTTC | CASSVSGYQGETQYF | TRBJ2-5 | - | - | 15 | TRBV9
TGTGCCAGCAGTTCCCCGGGACAGGGGCCCATGGAGGAAAAACTGTTTTTT | CASSSPGQGPMEEKLFF | TRBJ1-4 | - | TRBD1 | 17 | TRBV27
TGCAGTGCTAGTCGGGGGGGGACGGTTTTGAACACTGAAGCTTTCTTT | CSASRGGTVLNTEAFF | TRBJ1-1 | few | - | 16 | TRBV20-1